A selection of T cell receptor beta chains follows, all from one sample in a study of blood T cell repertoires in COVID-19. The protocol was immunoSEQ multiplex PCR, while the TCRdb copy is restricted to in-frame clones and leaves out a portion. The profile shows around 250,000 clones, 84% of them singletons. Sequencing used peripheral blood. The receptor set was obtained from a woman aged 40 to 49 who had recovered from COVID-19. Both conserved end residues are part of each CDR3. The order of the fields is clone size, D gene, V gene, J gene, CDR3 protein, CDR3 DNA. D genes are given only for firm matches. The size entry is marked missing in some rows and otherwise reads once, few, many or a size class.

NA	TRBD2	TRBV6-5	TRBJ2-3	CASRNGAGGTDTQYF	TGTGCCAGCAGAAACGGTGCGGGGGGCACAGATACGCAGTATTTT
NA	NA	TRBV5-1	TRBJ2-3	CASSLDRRTDTQYF	TGCGCCAGCAGCCTAGACAGACGCACAGATACGCAGTATTTT
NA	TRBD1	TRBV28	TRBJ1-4	CASSIPGQGSEKLFF	TGTGCCAGCAGTATTCCGGGACAGGGGTCTGAAAAACTGTTTTTT
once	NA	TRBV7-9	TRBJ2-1	CASSSYQGRENEQFF	TGTGCCAGCAGCTCCTACCAGGGAAGGGAAAATGAGCAGTTCTTC
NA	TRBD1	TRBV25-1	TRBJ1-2	CASSAQTGDGYTF	TGTGCCAGCAGTGCACAGACAGGGGATGGCTACACCTTC
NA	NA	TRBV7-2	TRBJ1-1	CASSSRQDEVTEAFF	TGTGCCAGCAGCTCGAGACAGGACGAAGTAACTGAAGCTTTCTTT
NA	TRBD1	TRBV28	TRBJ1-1	CASRERDRVGAFF	TGTGCCAGCAGGGAGCGGGACAGGGTGGGGGCTTTCTTT
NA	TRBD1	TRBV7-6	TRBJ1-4	CASSPGQGGYPGELFF	TGTGCCAGCAGCCCGGGACAGGGAGGGTACCCTGGGGAACTGTTTTTT
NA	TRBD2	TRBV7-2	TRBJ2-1	CASTPEVSGGAKQFF	TGTGCCAGCACCCCGGAGGTTAGCGGGGGGGCGAAGCAGTTCTTC
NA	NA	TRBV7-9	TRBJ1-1	CASSWSSQSTEAFF	TGTGCCAGCAGCTGGAGTAGTCAGAGCACTGAAGCTTTCTTT
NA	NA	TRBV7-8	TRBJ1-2	CASSLSWRDYGYTF	TGTGCCAGCAGCTTATCGTGGAGAGACTATGGCTACACCTTC
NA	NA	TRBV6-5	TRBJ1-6	CASAPVGGLNSPLHF	TGTGCCAGCGCTCCTGTGGGGGGTCTTAATTCACCCCTCCATTTT
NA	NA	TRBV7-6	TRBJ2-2	CASSLWDTNTGELFF	TGTGCCAGCAGCTTATGGGACACCAACACCGGGGAGCTGTTTTTT
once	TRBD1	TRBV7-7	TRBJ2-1	CASSRGQGRIGEQFF	TGTGCCAGCAGCCGTGGACAGGGCCGTATAGGTGAGCAGTTCTTC
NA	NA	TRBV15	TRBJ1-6	CATSRGWGRGNSPPHF	NA
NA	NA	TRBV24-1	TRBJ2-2	CATSGAPNTGELFF	TGTGCCACCAGTGGGGCTCCGAACACCGGGGAGCTGTTTTTT
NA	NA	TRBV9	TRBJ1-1	CASSVGHYTEAFF	TGTGCCAGCAGCGTAGGACACTACACTGAAGCTTTCTTT
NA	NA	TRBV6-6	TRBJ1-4	CASRPFRATNEKLFF	TGTGCCAGCAGACCGTTCAGGGCCACTAATGAAAAACTGTTTTTT
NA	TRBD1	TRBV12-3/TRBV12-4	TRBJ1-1	CASSVTGGTEAFF	TGTGCCAGCAGTGTTACAGGGGGCACTGAAGCTTTCTTT
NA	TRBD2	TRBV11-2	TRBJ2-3	CASSLSWRGGDRDTQYF	TGTGCCAGCAGCTTAAGCTGGCGGGGGGGCGATAGAGATACGCAGTATTTT
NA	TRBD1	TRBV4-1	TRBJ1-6	CASSQFTSTGPNSPLHF	TGCGCCAGCAGCCAATTTACATCGACAGGGCCTAATTCACCCCTCCACTTT
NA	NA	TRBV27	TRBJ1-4	CASCTNGGDEKLFF	TGTGCCAGCTGTACCAACGGGGGTGATGAAAAACTGTTTTTT
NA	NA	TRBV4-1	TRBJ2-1	CASSPLGGHSYNEQFF	TGCGCCAGCAGCCCCCTGGGGGGGCACTCCTACAATGAGCAGTTCTTC
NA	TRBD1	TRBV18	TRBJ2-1	CASSPSGQNNEQFF	TGTGCCAGCTCTCCCTCGGGACAGAACAATGAGCAGTTCTTC
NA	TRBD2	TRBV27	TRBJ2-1	CASSWIHLAGVYNEQFF	TGTGCCAGCAGTTGGATCCACCTAGCGGGGGTCTACAATGAGCAGTTCTTC
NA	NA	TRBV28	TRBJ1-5	CASSIVVGVGNQPQHF	TGTGCCAGCAGTATCGTTGTAGGGGTTGGCAATCAGCCCCAGCATTTT
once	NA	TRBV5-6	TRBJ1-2	CASSLETLSYGYTF	TGTGCCAGCAGCTTGGAGACATTGTCCTATGGCTACACCTTC
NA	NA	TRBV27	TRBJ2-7	CASSSSSYEQYF	TGTGCCAGCAGTTCCAGCTCCTACGAGCAGTACTTC
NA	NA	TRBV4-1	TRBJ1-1	CASSPSRSGNTEAFF	TGCGCCAGCAGCCCCTCTCGAAGCGGGAACACTGAAGCTTTCTTT
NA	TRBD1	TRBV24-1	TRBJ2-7	CATSGGQGEGTYEQYF	TGTGCCACCAGTGGCGGACAGGGAGAGGGGACCTACGAGCAGTACTTC
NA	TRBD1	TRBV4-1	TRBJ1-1	CASSPGQANTEAFF	TGCGCCAGCAGCCCGGGACAGGCCAACACTGAAGCTTTCTTT
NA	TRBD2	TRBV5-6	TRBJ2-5	CASSASGGQETQYF	TGTGCCAGCTCGGCTAGCGGGGGGCAAGAGACCCAGTACTTC
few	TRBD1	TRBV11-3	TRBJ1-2	CASSLSGTGGSGYTF	TGTGCCAGCAGCTTATCTGGGACAGGGGGATCCGGCTACACCTTC
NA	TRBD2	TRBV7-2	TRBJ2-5	CASSPEATGRVTQYF	TGTGCCAGCAGCCCGGAGGCAACCGGGAGGGTGACCCAGTACTTC
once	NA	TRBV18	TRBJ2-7	CASSPIKSSYEQYF	TGTGCCAGCTCACCCATAAAGAGCTCCTACGAGCAGTACTTC
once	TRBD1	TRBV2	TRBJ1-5	CASKTGGELPQHF	TGTGCCAGCAAGACAGGGGGCGAGCTGCCCCAGCATTTT
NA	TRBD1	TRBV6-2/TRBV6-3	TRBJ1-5	CASSFQGDSNQPQHF	TGTGCCAGCAGTTTTCAGGGGGATAGCAATCAGCCCCAGCATTTT
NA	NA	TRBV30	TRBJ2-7	CAWSLPPRIEQYF	TGTGCCTGGAGTCTCCCCCCCAGGATCGAGCAGTACTTC
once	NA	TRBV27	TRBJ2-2	CASSFTTGNTGELFF	TGTGCCAGCAGTTTCACGACAGGGAACACCGGGGAGCTGTTTTTT
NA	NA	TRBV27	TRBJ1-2	CASSPGTTNPLYYGYTF	TGTGCCAGCAGTCCCGGGACAACAAATCCCCTTTACTATGGCTACACCTTC